The 30 T cell receptor beta chains given below trace back to one sample, sequenced in a study of T cell repertoires in cytomegalovirus infection. These receptors have no known antigen. TCRdb processed the reads anew with MiXCR; each CDR3 protein has one entry. The table has 60,000 to 85,000 distinct CDR3 sequences, 20% to 25% seen once. The sequencing sample was made of PBMCs, sequenced either directly or after in vitro stimulation (not recorded which). These receptors were obtained from a human donor in good health (CMV status not recorded). Some clones in this sample may be carry-over from other donors' samples.

This rearrangement joins TRBV27 to TRBJ1-6, with D unclear. This CDR3 spans 16 amino acids. V was trimmed by 4 bases and J by 6 bases, leaving 16 bases between them. Germline values: CDR1 MNHEY, CDR2 SMNVEV (reference sequence). CDR3 sequence reads: CASSSARAEVNSPLHF. For the CDR3, the DNA is TGTGCCAGCAGTTCGGCCCGGGCAGAAGTTAATTCACCCCTCCACTTT.

This clonotype was detected once. The chain links TRBV5-4 to TRBJ2-5; D uncertain. The CDR3 is 13 amino acids. Trimming took 0 bases from V and 0 from J, leaving 3 bases between them. CDR1 is SGHNT and CDR2 is YYREEE in the germline V gene (reference sequence). CDR3 region: CASSLENQETQYF. The CDR3 region has the DNA TGTGCCAGCAGCTTGGAGAACCAAGAGACCCAGTACTTC.

The chain recombines TRBV7-9 with TRBJ2-5, with 7 bases that match TRBD2. Germline CDR1 reads SEHNR; CDR2 reads FQNEAQ (reference sequence). Trimming took 4 bases from V and 4 from J; bases not matched to a gene: 6. This CDR3 is built from 14 residues. The CDR3 nucleotides read TGTGCCAGCAGCTCACGGGAGGATCGAGAGACCCAGTACTTC. Translation: CASSSREDRETQYF.

Points on this clonotype: This may come from a read error, since a much larger clone is one base off. The V and J genes are TRBV7-2 and TRBJ2-4; D may correspond to TRBD1 or TRBD2 (5 bases each). V was pared by 9 bases and J by 0 bases, with 12 bases between. The CDR3 length is 14 residues. From germline, CDR1 is SGHTA and CDR2 FQGNSA. This chain's CDR3 is CARSLGTAKNIQYF. DNA for the CDR3: TGTGCCAGGAGCCTCGGGACAGCCAAAAACATTCAGTACTTC.

The sample holds many counts of this clonotype. The chain joins TRBV6-2 or TRBV6-3 to TRBJ2-5, with unresolved D. The V end was cut by 6 bases, the J end by 1 base, with 18 bases between. CDR1 and CDR2 from the germline V gene are MNHEY and SVGEGT. CDR3 length: 16 residues. The CDR3 spells CASSPPTELTQETQYF. The CDR3 DNA reads TGTGCCAGCAGCCCACCTACGGAGCTAACCCAAGAGACCCAGTACTTC.

The table lists this clonotype with many counts. The genes are TRBV7-2 and TRBJ1-4, with TRBD1 identical over 7 bases. V shed 1 base and J 8 bases; nucleotides not matched to a gene: 7. CDR1 is SGHTA and CDR2 is FQGNSA in the germline V gene. CDR3 length equals 15 residues. CDR3 coding DNA: TGTGCCAGCAGCTTAGGAGCAGGGGGTAGCGAAAAACTGTTTTTT. Encoded protein: CASSLGAGGSEKLFF.

This chain's CDR3 is CASSVATGGTGSPNEQYF. The CDR3 DNA reads TGTGCCAGCAGCGTAGCTACCGGGGGGACAGGGAGCCCCAACGAGCAGTACTTC. The genes are TRBV9 and TRBJ2-7; 9 bases agree with TRBD1. Germline loops: CDR1 SGDLS, CDR2 YYNGEE. The CDR3 covers 18 residues. V gave up 0 bases and J gave up 5 bases; unmatched junction bases: 15. Full variable domain (remainder filled in from reference TRBV9 and TRBJ2-7): DSGVTQTPKHLITATGQRVTLRCSPRSGDLSVYWYQQSLDQGLQFLIQYYNGEERAKGNILERFSAQQFPDLHSELNLSSLELGDSALYFCASSVATGGTGSPNEQYFGPGTRLTVT.

This clonotype turned up a few times. The rearrangement uses TRBV6-2 or TRBV6-3 and TRBJ2-2, with TRBD2 identical over 8 bases. The CDR3 is 16 amino acids. The germline V gene has CDR1 MNHEY and CDR2 SVGEGT. V was clipped by 6 bases and J by 5 bases; unmatched bases: 11. DNA for the CDR3: TGTGCCAGCAGCTTCCGGCTAGCGGGTCCAACCGGGGAGCTGTTTTTT. This codes for CASSFRLAGPTGELFF.

The chain uses TRBV14 and TRBJ2-1; D is possibly TRBD2 (6 bases). The V end lost 1 base, the J end lost 0 bases, and 13 bases lay between the germline ends. CDR3 length equals 17 residues. Germline loops: CDR1 SGHDN, CDR2 FVKESK. The CDR3 is CASSQGSGLRSYNEQFF. The CDR3 DNA is TGTGCCAGCAGCCAAGGTTCGGGACTCCGCTCCTACAATGAGCAGTTCTTC.

This clonotype was detected ten times or more. The rearrangement joins TRBV27 to TRBJ2-5; 7 positions agree with TRBD1. CDR1 is MNHEY, CDR2 SMNVEV, per germline (reference sequence). V was pared by 2 bases and J by 5 bases, with 8 bases of the junction left unmatched. The CDR3 totals 15 residues. The CDR3 bases are TGTGCCAGCAGTTTACGCAACAGGGGATGGGAGACCCAGTACTTC. This translates into CASSLRNRGWETQYF.

Turning to this clonotype: This could be a read error, since a much larger clone is one nucleotide away. J is TRBJ1-3 and V is TRBV7-6; 9 bases fit TRBD1. CDR1 and CDR2 from the germline V gene are SGHVS and FNYEAQ. This CDR3 region has 16 residues. Germline trimming cut 3 bases from V and 3 bases from J; bases unmatched to any gene: 6. DNA of the CDR3: TGTGCCAGCAGCTTCGGGACAGGGCCAGTTGGAAACACCATATATTTT. Protein product: CASSFGTGPVGNTIYF. Together with reference TRBV7-6 and TRBJ1-3, the CDR3 gives the full variable domain: GAGVSQSPRYKVTKRGQDVALRCDPISGHVSLYWYRQALGQGPEFLTYFNYEAQQDKSGLPNDRFSAERPEGSISTLTIQRTEQRDSAMYRCASSFGTGPVGNTIYFGEGSWLTVV.

This clonotype was counted at least ten times. The chain is built from TRBV7-2 and TRBJ2-5; no clear D gene. Trimming took 1 base from V and 3 from J, leaving 15 bases between them. Germline values: CDR1 SGHTA, CDR2 FQGNSA. CDR3 length equals 16 residues. This CDR3 reads CASSLGSRRREETQYF. CDR3 DNA: TGTGCCAGCAGCTTAGGATCGCGGCGGCGCGAAGAGACCCAGTACTTC.

This clonotype showed up many times. The chain couples TRBV4-3 to TRBJ2-1; 7 nucleotides agree with TRBD1. This CDR3 has 17 amino acids. Germline lookup yields CDR1 LGHNA and CDR2 YSLEER. After removal of 0 bases from V and 1 base from J, the junction contained 6 bases not matched to a gene. The CDR3 bases are TGCGCCAGCAGCCAAGACTTATCAGGGGGATCCTACAATGAGCAGTTCTTC. Amino acids: CASSQDLSGGSYNEQFF.

The rearrangement joins TRBV6-1 to TRBJ2-5; 8 nucleotides agree with TRBD2. Germline V gene data show CDR1 as MNHNS and CDR2 as SASEGT. Germline trimming cut 5 bases from V and 5 bases from J; bases unmatched to any gene: 10. The CDR3 covers 15 residues. The CDR3 nucleotides read TGTGCCAGCAGTTTACGCGGGAGGCAGGGGGAGACCCAGTACTTC. As protein: CASSLRGRQGETQYF.

The V call is TRBV28, the J call TRBJ2-7; 7 bases match TRBD2. J was trimmed by 5 bases and V by 7 bases; bases with no gene match: 17. The CDR3 sequence is 16 residues long. Per germline, CDR1 MDHEN and CDR2 SYDVKM. DNA for the CDR3: TGTGCCAGCACCTTTGTATCGGGACTAATAAACCACGAGCAGTACTTC. Its protein product is CASTFVSGLINHEQYF.

In its sample, this clonotype was seen many times. The chain combines TRBV7-2 with TRBJ1-6, with 8 bases lining up with TRBD1. Looked up from germline, CDR1 is SGHTA and CDR2 is FQGNSA. The CDR3 length is 16 residues. After removal of 6 bases from V and 6 bases from J, the junction contained 10 bases not matched to a gene. CDR3 bases: TGTGCCAGCAGGTCCCCTTGGACAGGGATTAATTCACCCCTCCACTTT. Translation: CASRSPWTGINSPLHF.

The J gene is TRBJ1-1, the V gene TRBV7-9; perhaps TRBD1 as D (6 bases). V dropped 4 bases and J dropped 11 bases, with 17 bases sitting between them. This CDR3 contains 13 residues. Germline V gives CDR1 SEHNR, CDR2 FQNEAQ (reference sequence). CDR3 DNA sequence: TGTGCCAGCAGCTGGACCGGGACACCAAGCGCTTTCTTT. Protein sequence: CASSWTGTPSAFF. The entire variable domain, with the rest obtained from reference TRBV7-9 and TRBJ1-1, is as follows: DTGVSQNPRHKITKRGQNVTFRCDPISEHNRLYWYRQTLGQGPEFLTYFQNEAQLEKSRLLSDRFSAERPKGSFSTLEIQRTEQGDSAMYLCASSWTGTPSAFFGQGTRLTVV.

This clonotype has just a few counts. This CDR3 is CATSRENGRGTDTQYF. CDR3 nucleotide sequence: TGTGCCACCAGCAGAGAGAATGGGCGGGGCACAGATACGCAGTATTTT. The rearrangement joins TRBV15 to TRBJ2-3, with D perhaps matching TRBD2 (5 bases). Germline loops: CDR1 LNHNV, CDR2 YYDKDF (reference sequence). The CDR3 contains 16 residues. V lost 0 bases and J 1 base, leaving 11 bases between the germline ends.

In its sample, this clonotype was seen a few times. The genes are TRBV6-2 or TRBV6-3 and TRBJ2-7, with a tentative D call TRBD2 (5 bases). Germline V CDR1 and CDR2: MNHEY, SVGEGT. Trimming cost V 0 bases and J 7 bases, with 10 bases left between them. The CDR3 runs 13 residues. The CDR3 reads CASSYSNPGEQYV. The CDR3 bases are TGTGCCAGCAGTTACTCAAATCCGGGAGAGCAGTACGTC.

Only a few counts were recorded for this clonotype. The CDR3: CASSLVNRGARNTIYF. CDR3 in DNA: TGTGCCAGCAGCTTGGTCAATCGGGGGGCGAGGAACACCATATATTTT. The V and J genes are TRBV5-8 and TRBJ1-3; tentative D call: TRBD1 (6 bases). This CDR3 spans 16 amino acids. Germline CDR1 is SGHTS and CDR2 is YDEGEE. Trimming pared 0 bases from V and 7 bases from J, leaving 17 bases between.

This clonotype came up a few times. The V and J genes are TRBV5-6 and TRBJ2-1; no clear D gene. V was pared by 2 bases and J by 0 bases, with 15 bases between. This CDR3 is 17 amino acids long. Germline loops: CDR1 SGHDT, CDR2 YYEEEE. The CDR3 here is CASSFGWVGSSYNEQFF. The DNA for the CDR3 is TGTGCCAGCAGCTTCGGGTGGGTGGGCAGCTCCTACAATGAGCAGTTCTTC.

This clonotype appeared many times. The chain joins TRBV7-8 to TRBJ2-1, with 8 bases identical to TRBD1. The CDR3 is made up of 19 amino acids. Looked up from germline, CDR1 is SGHVS and CDR2 is FQNEAQ. The V segment lost 4 bases and the J segment 0 bases; nucleotides outside the gene matches: 14. CDR3 sequence reads: CASSSGRGRGISSYNEQFF. In DNA, the CDR3 is TGTGCCAGCAGCTCCGGCAGGGGGCGAGGTATAAGCTCCTACAATGAGCAGTTCTTC.

The chain joins TRBV4-1 to TRBJ1-1; D ambiguous. Trimming took 0 bases from V and 1 from J, leaving 15 bases between them. Germline V lookup: CDR1 MGHRA, CDR2 YSYEKL. The CDR3 sequence is 17 residues long. CDR3 coding DNA: TGCGCCAGCAGCCAAGATAGGTCTTTATCGGCGAACACTGAAGCTTTCTTT. Translation gives CASSQDRSLSANTEAFF.

Concerning this clonotype: An end of the junction differs from the germline gene, which may be a read error. This chain links TRBV7-7 with TRBJ2-5, with D unclear. The germline CDR1 and CDR2 sequences are SSHAT and FNYEAQ (reference sequence). The CDR3 is 13 amino acids. CDR3 sequence: CASSTRPQETQYF. DNA for the CDR3: TGTGCTAGCAGCACAAGACCCCAAGAGACCCAGTACTTC.

This clonotype was picked up many times. This chain connects TRBV11-3 to TRBJ2-7; 9 nucleotides agree with TRBD2. The ends lost 5 bases at V and 0 bases at J; junction bases unmatched: 5. CDR3 size: 15 residues. Germline CDR1 and CDR2: SGHNT and YENEEA. The CDR3 DNA sequence: TGTGCCAGCAGCCAACGGACTAGCGACTCCTACGAGCAGTACGTC. Translating gives CASSQRTSDSYEQYV.

The chain links TRBV20-1 to TRBJ1-1; 10 bases align to TRBD1. J lost 7 bases, V lost 5 bases, and 13 bases had no gene match. The CDR3 spans 15 residues. The germline V gene encodes CDR1 DFQATT and CDR2 SNEGSKA (reference sequence). DNA for the CDR3: TGCAGTGCTGCCGCCACGACAGGGGGCGAAGTTGAAGCTTTCTTT. Protein product: CSAAATTGGEVEAFF.

This clonotype was detected ten times or more. The chain is built from TRBV12-3 or TRBV12-4 and TRBJ2-1; 10 bases line up with TRBD2. The V and J ends lost 5 bases and 7 bases, in that order; junction bases with no gene match: 5. The CDR3 is 14 residues long. The CDR3 protein is CASSDSGRKNEQFF. CDR3 coding DNA: TGTGCCAGCAGTGATAGCGGGAGGAAGAATGAGCAGTTCTTC.

The sample holds a few counts of this clonotype. This chain links TRBV6-1 with TRBJ1-5; TRBD1 matches 8 bases. Germline-derived CDR1 and CDR2 are MNHNS and SASEGT. CDR3 length: 18 residues. V lost 6 bases, J lost 4 bases, and 17 bases stayed unmatched. CDR3 sequence reads: CASRKVGTGHHPNQPQHF. CDR3 in DNA: TGTGCCAGCAGGAAGGTCGGGACAGGCCACCACCCGAATCAGCCCCAGCATTTT.

This clonotype has only a few counts. The genes are TRBV6-1 and TRBJ2-3, with D possibly TRBD2 on 5 matching bases. The CDR3 extends over 13 amino acids. Trimming pared 6 bases from V and 2 bases from J, leaving 9 bases between. CDR1 and CDR2 from the germline V gene are MNHNS and SASEGT. The CDR3 DNA is TGTGCCAGCAGCCGCGGACTCACAGATACGCAGTATTTT. As protein: CASSRGLTDTQYF.

This clonotype was seen more than once but under ten times. V usage is TRBV28 and J usage is TRBJ2-1; TRBD1 aligns across 9 bases. The V segment lost 4 bases and the J segment 7 bases; nucleotides outside the gene matches: 11. The CDR3 sequence is 16 residues long. Germline assignment: CDR1 MDHEN and CDR2 SYDVKM. CDR3 sequence reads: CASSSIRDRVGNEQFF. The CDR3 nucleotides are TGTGCCAGCAGTTCGATCCGGGACAGGGTTGGTAATGAGCAGTTCTTC.